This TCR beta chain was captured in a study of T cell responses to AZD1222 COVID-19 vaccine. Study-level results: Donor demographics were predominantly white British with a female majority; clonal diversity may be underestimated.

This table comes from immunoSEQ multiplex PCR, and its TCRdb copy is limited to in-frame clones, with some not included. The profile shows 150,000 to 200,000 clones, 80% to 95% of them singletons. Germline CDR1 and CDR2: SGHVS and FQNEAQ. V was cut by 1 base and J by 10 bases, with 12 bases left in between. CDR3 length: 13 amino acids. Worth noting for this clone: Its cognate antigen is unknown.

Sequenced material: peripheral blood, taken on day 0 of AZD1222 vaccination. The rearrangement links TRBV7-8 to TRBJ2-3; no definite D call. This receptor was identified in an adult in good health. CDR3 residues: CASSLELNNAQYF. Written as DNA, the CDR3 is TGTGCCAGCAGCTTAGAGCTAAACAACGCGCAGTATTTT. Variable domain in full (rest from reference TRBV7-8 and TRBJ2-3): GAGVSQSPRYKVAKRGQDVALRCDPISGHVSLFWYQQALGQGPEFLTYFQNEAQLDKSGLPSDRFFAERPEGSVSTLKIQRTQQEDSAVYLCASSLELNNAQYFGPGTRLTVL.